This entry lists 18 T cell receptor beta chains sequenced from one sample in a study of cytomegalovirus exposure and HLA in healthy donors. PCR employed 60 Vbeta and 13 Jbeta primers. Assay used: immunoSEQ multiplex PCR; TCRdb lists only in-frame clones, some missing. The profile shows 90,000 to 140,000 clones, 76% of them singletons. Specimen: PBMCs. The source is a man aged 35 to 55 in good health and CMV-seropositive.

The rearrangement links TRBV9 to TRBJ1-1; D is unresolved. Trimming stripped 0 bases from V and 0 bases from J, with 6 bases between. The CDR3 is 14 residues long. CDR1 SGDLS and CDR2 YYNGEE come from the germline V gene. CDR3 bases: TGTGCCAGCAGCGTAGGGCATATGAACACTGAAGCTTTCTTT. Protein product: CASSVGHMNTEAFF.

The chain employs TRBV5-5 and TRBJ2-1; 7 bases agree with TRBD1. Looked up from germline, CDR1 is SGHKS and CDR2 is YYEKEE (reference sequence). V gave up 5 bases and J gave up 2 bases; unmatched junction bases: 7. The length of the CDR3 is 15 residues. The CDR3: CASRTRDSPYNEQFF. The CDR3 DNA reads TGTGCCAGCAGGACCCGGGACAGCCCCTACAATGAGCAGTTCTTC.

The chain recombines TRBV6-6 with TRBJ2-5; 8 positions match TRBD1. CDR3 length equals 15 residues. Germline values: CDR1 MNHNY, CDR2 SVGAGI (reference sequence). V lost 6 bases to trimming and J lost 4 bases; unmatched junction nucleotides: 10. As DNA, the CDR3 is TGTGCCAGCAGCCGTACCCGGACAGGGTCAGAGACCCAGTACTTC. It encodes CASSRTRTGSETQYF.

This clone has a handful of counts. This chain joins TRBV7-2 and TRBJ1-1, with 9 nucleotides matching TRBD1. CDR3 length: 18 amino acids. Germline assignment: CDR1 SGHTA and CDR2 FQGNSA. After removal of 1 base from V and 5 bases from J, the junction contained 14 bases not matched to a gene. The CDR3 region is CASSLVVGQGGARTEAFF. The CDR3 DNA is TGTGCCAGCAGCTTAGTAGTGGGACAGGGAGGTGCGAGGACTGAAGCTTTCTTT.

This clone was recorded only once. The chain has TRBV5-1 and TRBJ2-1; no definite D call. The V gene's germline CDR1 is SGHRS and CDR2 YFSETQ. The V and J ends lost 0 bases and 9 bases respectively, with 7 bases between them. The CDR3 contains 12 residues. The CDR3 here is CASSLGATEQFF. In DNA form, the CDR3 reads TGCGCCAGCAGCTTGGGGGCGACTGAGCAGTTCTTC.

The rearrangement uses TRBV5-4 and TRBJ2-6; 8 nucleotides match TRBD1. With 2 bases clipped from V and 3 bases from J, the junction kept 4 bases outside the gene matches. The V gene's germline CDR1 is SGHNT and CDR2 YYREEE (reference sequence). This CDR3 has 16 residues. The CDR3 spells CASSFAQGVGANVLTF. DNA of the CDR3: TGTGCCAGCAGCTTCGCACAGGGGGTTGGGGCCAACGTCCTGACTTTC.

The genes are TRBV7-9 and TRBJ2-2; 10 nucleotides align to TRBD1. With 9 bases clipped from V and 0 bases from J, the junction kept 7 bases outside the gene matches. Germline assignment: CDR1 SEHNR and CDR2 FQNEAQ (reference sequence). This CDR3 has 16 residues. CDR3 sequence (DNA): TGTGCCAGTCCAGGACAGGGGGGGCCGAACACCGGGGAGCTGTTTTTT. Translating it yields CASPGQGGPNTGELFF. The complete variable domain, with remaining parts taken from reference TRBV7-9 and TRBJ2-2, reads DTGVSQNPRHKITKRGQNVTFRCDPISEHNRLYWYRQTLGQGPEFLTYFQNEAQLEKSRLLSDRFSAERPKGSFSTLEIQRTEQGDSAMYLCASPGQGGPNTGELFFGEGSRLTVL.

V usage is TRBV6-1 and J usage is TRBJ1-3, with a weak D call TRBD1 (6 bases). Germline CDR1 and CDR2: MNHNS and SASEGT. The CDR3 runs to 15 residues. Between the trimmed V and J ends, which lost 5 bases and 0 bases, there was a span of 11 bases. CDR3 nucleotides: TGTGCCAGCAGTTCGGAGACAGGCTCTGGAAACACCATATATTTT. Residues: CASSSETGSGNTIYF.

The chain employs TRBV5-4 and TRBJ2-5, with 11 bases that match TRBD2. The J call could be wrong; TRBJ2-7 is a better fit for the DNA end. This CDR3 is 17 amino acids long. Germline V lookup: CDR1 SGHNT, CDR2 YYREEE (reference sequence). Written as DNA, the CDR3 is TGTGCCAGCAGCTGGCTGCGGGCTAGCGGGGGGAGATACGAGCAGTACTTC. As protein: CASSWLRASGGRYEQYF.

CDR3 bases: TGTGCCAGCAGCGGACACCCCACGGATGGCTACACCTTC. Translating it yields CASSGHPTDGYTF. The chain combines TRBV28 with TRBJ1-2; perhaps TRBD1 as D (5 bases). CDR1 is MDHEN, CDR2 SYDVKM, per germline. The CDR3 length is 13 residues. V was pared by 6 bases and J by 6 bases, with 14 bases between.

This clone has only a few counts. The rearrangement links TRBV30 to TRBJ1-1; D gene ambiguous. This CDR3 has 14 residues. V was cut by 0 bases and J by 0 bases, with 8 bases left in between. Germline V CDR1 and CDR2: GTSNPN, SVGIG (reference sequence). The CDR3 coding sequence is TGTGCCTGGAGTGTAGACGGGATGAACACTGAAGCTTTCTTT. Its protein product is CAWSVDGMNTEAFF.

The gene calls are TRBV28 and TRBJ1-5; a weak D match, TRBD1 (6 bases). The ends were cut back, 6 bases at V and 7 bases at J, with 19 bases in the middle. This CDR3 comprises 15 residues. Germline lookup yields CDR1 MDHEN and CDR2 SYDVKM. CDR3 region: CASSQTRGQNQPQHF. As DNA, the CDR3 is TGTGCCAGCAGCCAAACCCGCGGACAGAACCAGCCCCAGCATTTT.

The chain carries TRBV25-1 and TRBJ2-7, with a tentative D call TRBD1 (5 bases). V was trimmed by 3 bases and J by 9 bases, leaving 15 bases between them. The germline CDR1 and CDR2 sequences are MGHDK and SYGVNS. The length of the CDR3 is 13 residues. CDR3: CASSDVSRTLQYF. In DNA, the CDR3 is TGTGCCAGCAGTGATGTTTCACGGACACTGCAGTACTTC.

This clone came up a few times. V gene TRBV19 combines with J gene TRBJ1-5, with D tentatively TRBD1 (5 bases). The germline gives CDR1 LNHDA, CDR2 SQIVND (reference sequence). This CDR3 is 13 amino acids long. The V end lost 9 bases, the J end lost 0 bases, and 9 bases lay between the germline ends. CDR3 nucleotide sequence: TGTGCCAGCCGACAGAGTAGCAATCAGCCCCAGCATTTT. It is translated as CASRQSSNQPQHF. Variable domain in full (rest from reference TRBV19 and TRBJ1-5): DGGITQSPKYLFRKEGQNVTLSCEQNLNHDAMYWYRQDPGQGLRLIYYSQIVNDFQKGDIAEGYSVSREKKESFPLTVTSAQKNPTAFYLCASRQSSNQPQHFGDGTRLSIL.

This chain joins TRBV5-6 and TRBJ2-3, with 8 bases identical to TRBD2. Germline lookup yields CDR1 SGHDT and CDR2 YYEEEE. After removal of 4 bases from V and 1 base from J, the junction contained 8 bases not matched to a gene. This CDR3 has 16 residues. CDR3 loop: CASSLPTSAGTDTQYF. CDR3 bases: TGTGCCAGCAGCCTACCGACTAGCGCCGGCACAGATACGCAGTATTTT.

The rearrangement uses TRBV27 and TRBJ1-2; TRBD1 matches at 8 bases. With V trimmed by 6 bases and J by 4 bases, 13 bases remained unmatched. Germline CDR1 reads MNHEY; CDR2 reads SMNVEV (reference sequence). The CDR3 consists of 16 residues. The CDR3 here is CASRASLTGDFYGYTF. CDR3 DNA: TGTGCCAGCAGGGCGAGCCTGACAGGGGATTTCTATGGCTACACCTTC.

The chain has TRBV28 and TRBJ1-2; D possibly corresponds to TRBD1 (5 bases). Germline CDR1 MDHEN, CDR2 SYDVKM. Trimming took off 6 bases at V and 8 bases at J, with 19 bases between the two ends. This CDR3 contains 14 residues. CDR3 sequence (DNA): TGTGCCAGCAGCGTATTTCCGGGACTGAGGGGCTACACCTTC. Translation gives CASSVFPGLRGYTF.

This clone was seen once. This sequence joins TRBV21-1 and TRBJ1-5. TRBV21-1 is a pseudogene segment. The CDR3 runs to 15 residues. CDR3: CASSKDGGAGQPQHF. CDR3 DNA: TGTGCCAGCAGCAAAGACGGGGGAGCAGGCCAGCCCCAGCATTTT.